This T cell receptor (beta chain) was observed in a study of identical twins. Study-level points and caveats: For out-of-frame beta sequences, excess twin sharing was weaker.

TCRdb used MiXCR to reprocess the 5' RACE reads, holding one entry per CDR3 protein. The sample lists roughly 700,000 distinct CDR3 sequences; around 8.3% were seen once. There are many counts of this clonotype. Its antigen is currently unknown. Trimming cost V 3 bases and J 0 bases; bases outside gene matches: 1. The germline V gene encodes CDR1 MGHRA and CDR2 YSYEKL. The CDR3 extends over 15 amino acids. Each donor was a healthy Caucasian. These data also featured in a second study, about yellow fever vaccine responses in identical twins.

The specimen sequenced was PBMCs. The chain combines TRBV4-1 with TRBJ2-3, with 9 nucleotides matching TRBD2. This receptor was taken from a woman in her late teens or twenties in good health. CDR3 bases: TGCGCCAGCAGCCAGGGACTAGCTAGCACAGATACGCAGTATTTT. It translates to CASSQGLASTDTQYF.